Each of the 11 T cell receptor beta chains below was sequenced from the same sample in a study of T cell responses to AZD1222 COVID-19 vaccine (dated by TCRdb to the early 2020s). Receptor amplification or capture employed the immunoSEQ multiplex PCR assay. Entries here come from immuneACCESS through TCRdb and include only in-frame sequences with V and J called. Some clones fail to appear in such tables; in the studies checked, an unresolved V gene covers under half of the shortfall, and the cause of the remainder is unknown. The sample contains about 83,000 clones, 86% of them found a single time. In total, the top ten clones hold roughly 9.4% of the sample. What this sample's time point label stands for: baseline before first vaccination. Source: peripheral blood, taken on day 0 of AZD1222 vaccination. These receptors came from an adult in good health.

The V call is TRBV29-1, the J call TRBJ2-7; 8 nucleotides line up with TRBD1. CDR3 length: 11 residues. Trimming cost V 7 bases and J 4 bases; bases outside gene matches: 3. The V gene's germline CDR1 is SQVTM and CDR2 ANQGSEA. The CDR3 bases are TGCAGCGGGGGACAGGTGTACGAGCAGTACTTC. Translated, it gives CSGGQVYEQYF.

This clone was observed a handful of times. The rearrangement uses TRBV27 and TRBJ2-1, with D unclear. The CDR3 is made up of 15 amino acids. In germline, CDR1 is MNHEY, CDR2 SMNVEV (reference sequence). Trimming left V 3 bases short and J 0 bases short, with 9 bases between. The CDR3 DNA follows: TGTGCCAGCAGTTTTGTCCCCAGCTCCTACAATGAGCAGTTCTTC. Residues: CASSFVPSSYNEQFF.

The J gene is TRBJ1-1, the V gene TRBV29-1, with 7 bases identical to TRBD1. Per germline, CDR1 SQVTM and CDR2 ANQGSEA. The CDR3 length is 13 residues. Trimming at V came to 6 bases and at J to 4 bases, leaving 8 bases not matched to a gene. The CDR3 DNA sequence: TGCAGCGTGCAGGGGGTTATAAGCACTGAAGCTTTCTTT. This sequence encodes CSVQGVISTEAFF.

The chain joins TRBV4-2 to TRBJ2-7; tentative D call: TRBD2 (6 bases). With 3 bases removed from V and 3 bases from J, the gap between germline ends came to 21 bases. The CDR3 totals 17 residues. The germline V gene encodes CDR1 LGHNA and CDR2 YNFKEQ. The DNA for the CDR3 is TGTGCCAGCAGCCAGGGTCCCGGGGGTGGAGGGGACTACGAGCAGTACTTC. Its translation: CASSQGPGGGGDYEQYF.

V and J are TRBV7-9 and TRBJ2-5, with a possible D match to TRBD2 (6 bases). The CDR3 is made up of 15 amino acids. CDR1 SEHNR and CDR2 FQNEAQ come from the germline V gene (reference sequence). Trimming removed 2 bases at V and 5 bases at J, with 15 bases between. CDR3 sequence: CASSLPQGLGETQYF. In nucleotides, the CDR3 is TGTGCCAGCAGCTTACCGCAGGGACTGGGGGAGACCCAGTACTTC.

CDR3 amino acids: CASSSPLDRSYEQYF. In nucleotides, the CDR3 is TGTGCCAGCAGCTCCCCCCTGGACAGGTCCTACGAGCAGTACTTC. This rearrangement joins TRBV7-9 to TRBJ2-7; 7 nucleotides agree with TRBD1. V trimming: 4 bases; J trimming: 1 base; junction bases outside the gene matches: 7. The CDR3 loop spans 15 amino acids. In germline, CDR1 is SEHNR, CDR2 FQNEAQ (reference sequence).

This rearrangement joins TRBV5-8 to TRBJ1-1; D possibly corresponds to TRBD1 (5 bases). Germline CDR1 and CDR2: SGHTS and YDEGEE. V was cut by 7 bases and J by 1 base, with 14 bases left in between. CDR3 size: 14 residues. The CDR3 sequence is CASARRQKNTEAFF. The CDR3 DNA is TGTGCCAGCGCCCGTCGACAGAAGAACACTGAAGCTTTCTTT.

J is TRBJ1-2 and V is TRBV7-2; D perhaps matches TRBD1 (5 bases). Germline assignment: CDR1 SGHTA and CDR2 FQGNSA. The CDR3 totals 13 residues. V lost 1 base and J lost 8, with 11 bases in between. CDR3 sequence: CASSLGRDLGYTF. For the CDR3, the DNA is TGTGCCAGCAGCTTAGGCAGGGACCTAGGCTACACCTTC.

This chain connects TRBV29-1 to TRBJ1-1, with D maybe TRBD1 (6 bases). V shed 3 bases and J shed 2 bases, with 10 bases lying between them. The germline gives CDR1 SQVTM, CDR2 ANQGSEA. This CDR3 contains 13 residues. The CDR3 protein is CSVDRTVNTEAFF. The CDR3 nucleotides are TGCAGCGTTGATAGGACAGTCAACACTGAAGCTTTCTTT.

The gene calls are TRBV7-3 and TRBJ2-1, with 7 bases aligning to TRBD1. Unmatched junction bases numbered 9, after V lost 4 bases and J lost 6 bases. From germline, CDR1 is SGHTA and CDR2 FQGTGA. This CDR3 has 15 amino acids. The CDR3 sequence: CASSSGATGSNEQFF. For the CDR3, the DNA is TGTGCCAGCAGCTCCGGGGCGACAGGGAGCAATGAGCAGTTCTTC.

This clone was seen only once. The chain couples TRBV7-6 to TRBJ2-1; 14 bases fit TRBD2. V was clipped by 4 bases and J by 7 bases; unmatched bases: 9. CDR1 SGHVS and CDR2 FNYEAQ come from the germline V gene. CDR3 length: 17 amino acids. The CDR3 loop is CASSSRKTSGRGNEQFF. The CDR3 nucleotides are TGTGCCAGCAGCTCCCGGAAGACTAGCGGGAGGGGGAATGAGCAGTTCTTC. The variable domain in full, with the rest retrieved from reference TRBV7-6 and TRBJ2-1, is GAGVSQSPRYKVTKRGQDVALRCDPISGHVSLYWYRQALGQGPEFLTYFNYEAQQDKSGLPNDRFSAERPEGSISTLTIQRTEQRDSAMYRCASSSRKTSGRGNEQFFGPGTRLTVL.